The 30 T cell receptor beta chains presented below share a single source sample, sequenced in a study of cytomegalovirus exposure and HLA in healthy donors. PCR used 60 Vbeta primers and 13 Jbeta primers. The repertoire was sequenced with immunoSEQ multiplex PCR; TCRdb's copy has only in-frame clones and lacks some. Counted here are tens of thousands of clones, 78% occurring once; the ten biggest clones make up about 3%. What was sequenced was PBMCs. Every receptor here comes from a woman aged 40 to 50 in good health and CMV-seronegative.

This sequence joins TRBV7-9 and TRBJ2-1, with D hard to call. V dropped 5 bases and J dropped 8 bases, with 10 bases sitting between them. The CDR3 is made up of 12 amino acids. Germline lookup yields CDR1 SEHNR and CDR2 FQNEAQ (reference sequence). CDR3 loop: CASSPRSYEQFF. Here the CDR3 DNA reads TGTGCCAGCAGCCCCCGTTCCTATGAGCAGTTCTTC.

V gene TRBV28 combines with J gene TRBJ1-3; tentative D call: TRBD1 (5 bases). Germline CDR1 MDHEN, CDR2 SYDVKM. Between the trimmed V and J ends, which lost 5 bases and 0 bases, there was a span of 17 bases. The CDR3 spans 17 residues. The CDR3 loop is CASSPPRGSSSGNTIYF. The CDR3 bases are TGTGCCAGCAGTCCCCCCCGGGGGAGTAGCTCTGGAAACACCATATATTTT.

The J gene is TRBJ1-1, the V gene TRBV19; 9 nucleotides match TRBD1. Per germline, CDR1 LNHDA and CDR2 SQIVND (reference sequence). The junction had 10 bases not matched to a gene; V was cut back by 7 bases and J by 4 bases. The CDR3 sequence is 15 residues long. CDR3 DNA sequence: TGTGCCAGTACCCTAACAGGGGGCGATGGCACTGAAGCTTTCTTT. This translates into CASTLTGGDGTEAFF. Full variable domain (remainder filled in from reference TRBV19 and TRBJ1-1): DGGITQSPKYLFRKEGQNVTLSCEQNLNHDAMYWYRQDPGQGLRLIYYSQIVNDFQKGDIAEGYSVSREKKESFPLTVTSAQKNPTAFYLCASTLTGGDGTEAFFGQGTRLTVV.

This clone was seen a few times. The CDR3 DNA follows: TGTGCCAGCAGCCAAGATCTCAGGACTAGCGGAACCTACGAGCAGTACTTC. Translating it yields CASSQDLRTSGTYEQYF. V is TRBV4-2 and J is TRBJ2-7; 10 nucleotides match TRBD2. The CDR3 covers 17 residues. Trimming at V came to 0 bases and at J to 2 bases, leaving 7 bases not matched to a gene. CDR1 is LGHNA, CDR2 YNFKEQ, per germline.

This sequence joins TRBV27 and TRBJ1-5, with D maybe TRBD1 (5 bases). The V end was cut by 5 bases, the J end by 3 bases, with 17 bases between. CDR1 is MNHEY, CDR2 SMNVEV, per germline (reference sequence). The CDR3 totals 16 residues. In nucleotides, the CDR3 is TGTGCCAGCAGTCCCCTGACTGGGGCGAACAATCAGCCCCAGCATTTT. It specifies CASSPLTGANNQPQHF.

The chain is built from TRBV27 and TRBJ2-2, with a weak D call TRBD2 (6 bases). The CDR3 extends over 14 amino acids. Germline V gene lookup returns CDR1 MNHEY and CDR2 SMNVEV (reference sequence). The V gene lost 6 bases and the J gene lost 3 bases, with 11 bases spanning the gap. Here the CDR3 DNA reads TGTGCCAGCAGCTTGGGACTCTACACCGGGGAGCTGTTTTTT. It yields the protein CASSLGLYTGELFF.

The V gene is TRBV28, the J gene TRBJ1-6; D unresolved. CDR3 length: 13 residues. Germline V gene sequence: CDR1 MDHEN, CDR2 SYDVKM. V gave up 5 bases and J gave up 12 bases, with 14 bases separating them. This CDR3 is CASSLPVARPLHF. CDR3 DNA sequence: TGTGCCAGCAGTCTACCAGTAGCGAGACCCCTCCACTTT.

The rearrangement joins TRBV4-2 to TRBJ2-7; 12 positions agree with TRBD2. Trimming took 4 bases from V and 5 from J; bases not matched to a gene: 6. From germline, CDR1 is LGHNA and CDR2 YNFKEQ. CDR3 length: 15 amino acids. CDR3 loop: CASSPLAGGPNEQYF. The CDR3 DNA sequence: TGTGCCAGCAGCCCTCTAGCGGGAGGGCCGAACGAGCAGTACTTC.

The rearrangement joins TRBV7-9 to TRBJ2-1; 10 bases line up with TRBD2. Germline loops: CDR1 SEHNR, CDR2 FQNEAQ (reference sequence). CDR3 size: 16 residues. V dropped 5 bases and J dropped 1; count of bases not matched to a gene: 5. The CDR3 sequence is CASSGYSGRSYNEQFF. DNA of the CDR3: TGTGCCAGCAGCGGATATAGCGGGAGGTCCTACAATGAGCAGTTCTTC.

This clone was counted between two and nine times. The DNA of the CDR3 is TGTGCCAGCAGCGTAGGGGACAATAGTGAAAAACTGTTTTTT. Translating gives CASSVGDNSEKLFF. The genes are TRBV9 and TRBJ1-4, with D maybe TRBD1 (6 bases). The V gene's germline CDR1 is SGDLS and CDR2 YYNGEE. The CDR3 extends over 14 amino acids. V was clipped by 0 bases and J by 7 bases, with 10 bases between them.

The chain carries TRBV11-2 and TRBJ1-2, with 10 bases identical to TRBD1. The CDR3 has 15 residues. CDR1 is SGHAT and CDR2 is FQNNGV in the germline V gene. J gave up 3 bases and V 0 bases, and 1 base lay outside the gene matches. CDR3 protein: CASSLDGTGDYGYTF. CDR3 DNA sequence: TGTGCCAGCAGCTTAGACGGGACAGGGGACTATGGCTACACCTTC.

The CDR3 DNA reads TGTGCCAGCAGCTTGGAGGGACAGGGGGCCGAGCAGTACTTC. It encodes CASSLEGQGAEQYF. The chain recombines TRBV11-1 with TRBJ2-7; 12 nucleotides agree with TRBD1. CDR1 and CDR2 from the germline V gene are SGHAT and FQDESV (reference sequence). The J segment lost 6 bases and the V segment lost 3 bases, leaving 3 bases of the junction unmatched. The CDR3 extends over 14 amino acids.

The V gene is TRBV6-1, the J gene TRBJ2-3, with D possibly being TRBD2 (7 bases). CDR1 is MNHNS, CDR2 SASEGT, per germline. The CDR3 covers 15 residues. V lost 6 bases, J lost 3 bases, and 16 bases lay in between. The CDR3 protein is CASRRGGGGTDTQYF. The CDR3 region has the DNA TGTGCCAGCAGGAGGGGGGGAGGGGGGACAGATACGCAGTATTTT.

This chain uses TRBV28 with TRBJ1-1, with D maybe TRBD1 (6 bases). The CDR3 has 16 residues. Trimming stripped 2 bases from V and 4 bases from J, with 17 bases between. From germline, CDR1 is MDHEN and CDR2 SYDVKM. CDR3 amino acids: CASSLRGWTRGTEAFF. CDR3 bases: TGTGCCAGCAGTTTACGAGGATGGACCAGGGGCACTGAAGCTTTCTTT. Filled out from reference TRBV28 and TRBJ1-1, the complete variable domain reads DVKVTQSSRYLVKRTGEKVFLECVQDMDHENMFWYRQDPGLGLRLIYFSYDVKMKEKGDIPEGYSVSREKKERFSLILESASTNQTSMYLCASSLRGWTRGTEAFFGQGTRLTVV.

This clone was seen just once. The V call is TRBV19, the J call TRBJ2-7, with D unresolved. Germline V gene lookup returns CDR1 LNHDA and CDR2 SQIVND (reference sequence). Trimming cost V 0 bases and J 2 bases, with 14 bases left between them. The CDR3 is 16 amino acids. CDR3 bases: TGTGCCAGTAGTATAGATCCATTCAGAAATACCTACGAGCAGTACTTC. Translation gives CASSIDPFRNTYEQYF.

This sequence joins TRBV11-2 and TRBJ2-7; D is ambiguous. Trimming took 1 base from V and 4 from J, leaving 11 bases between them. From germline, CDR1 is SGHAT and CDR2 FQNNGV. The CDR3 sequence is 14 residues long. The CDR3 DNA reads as TGTGCCAGCAGCTTAGCCCATTCTAGGTACGAGCAGTACTTC. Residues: CASSLAHSRYEQYF.

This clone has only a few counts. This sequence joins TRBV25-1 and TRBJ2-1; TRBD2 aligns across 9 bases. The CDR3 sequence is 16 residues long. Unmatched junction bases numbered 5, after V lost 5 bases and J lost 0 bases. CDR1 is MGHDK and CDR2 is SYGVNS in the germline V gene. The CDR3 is CASSMTSGSSYNEQFF. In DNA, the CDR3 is TGTGCCAGCAGTATGACTAGCGGAAGCTCCTACAATGAGCAGTTCTTC.

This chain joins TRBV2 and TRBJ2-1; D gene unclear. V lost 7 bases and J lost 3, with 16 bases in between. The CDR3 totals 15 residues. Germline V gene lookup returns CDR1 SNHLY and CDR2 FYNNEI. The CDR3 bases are TGTGCCAGCACTCTGGAGCGTCGAATCTACAATGAGCAGTTCTTC. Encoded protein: CASTLERRIYNEQFF.

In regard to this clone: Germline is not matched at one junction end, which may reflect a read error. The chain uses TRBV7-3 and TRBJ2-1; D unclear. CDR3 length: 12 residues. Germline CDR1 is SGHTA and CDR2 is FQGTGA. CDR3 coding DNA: TGTGCCAGCAGCTCACCTTACACTGAGCAGTTCTTC. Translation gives CASSSPYTEQFF. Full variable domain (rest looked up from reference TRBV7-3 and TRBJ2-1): GAGVSQTPSNKVTEKGKYVELRCDPISGHTALYWYRQSLGQGPEFLIYFQGTGAADDSGLPNDRFFAVRPEGSVSTLKIQRTERGDSAVYLCASSSPYTEQFFGPGTRLTVL.

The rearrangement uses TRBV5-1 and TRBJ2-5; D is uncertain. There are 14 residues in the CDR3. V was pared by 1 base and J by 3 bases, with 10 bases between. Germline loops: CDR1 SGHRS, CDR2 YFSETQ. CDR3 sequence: CASSLISGEETQYF. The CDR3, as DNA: TGCGCCAGCAGCTTGATTTCCGGAGAAGAGACCCAGTACTTC.

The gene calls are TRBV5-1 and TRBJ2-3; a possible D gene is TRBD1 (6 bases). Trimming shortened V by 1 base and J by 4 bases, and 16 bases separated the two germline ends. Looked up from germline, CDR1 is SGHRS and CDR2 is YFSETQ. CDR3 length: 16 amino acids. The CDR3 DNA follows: TGCGCCAGCAGCTTGCCCCTCCAGGGGTCGCCAGATACGCAGTATTTT. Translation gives CASSLPLQGSPDTQYF.

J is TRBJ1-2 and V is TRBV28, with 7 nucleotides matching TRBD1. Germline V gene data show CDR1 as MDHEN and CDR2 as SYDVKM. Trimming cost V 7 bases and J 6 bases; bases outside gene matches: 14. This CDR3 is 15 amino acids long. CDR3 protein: CASTYPGTEPDGYTF. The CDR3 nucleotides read TGTGCCAGCACCTACCCTGGGACAGAACCAGATGGCTACACCTTC.

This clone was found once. The CDR3 DNA sequence: TGCAGCGTGACCACACCGACAGGGGGGGGCTATGGCTACACCTTC. Residues: CSVTTPTGGGYGYTF. The V gene is TRBV29-1, the J gene TRBJ1-2; 9 nucleotides agree with TRBD1. V gave up 6 bases and J gave up 4 bases; unmatched junction bases: 12. Germline V gives CDR1 SQVTM, CDR2 ANQGSEA. The CDR3 is made up of 15 amino acids.

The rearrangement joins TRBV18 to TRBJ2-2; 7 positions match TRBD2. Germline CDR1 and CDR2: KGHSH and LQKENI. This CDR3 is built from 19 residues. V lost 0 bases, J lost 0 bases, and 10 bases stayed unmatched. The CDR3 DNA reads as TGTGCCAGCTCACCACCGTCGGTAGCGGGTAACGCGAACACCGGGGAGCTGTTTTTT. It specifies CASSPPSVAGNANTGELFF. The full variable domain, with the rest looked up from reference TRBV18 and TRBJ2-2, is NAGVMQNPRHLVRRRGQEARLRCSPMKGHSHVYWYRQLPEEGLKFMVYLQKENIIDESGMPKERFSAEFPKEGPSILRIQQVVRGDSAAYFCASSPPSVAGNANTGELFFGEGSRLTVL.

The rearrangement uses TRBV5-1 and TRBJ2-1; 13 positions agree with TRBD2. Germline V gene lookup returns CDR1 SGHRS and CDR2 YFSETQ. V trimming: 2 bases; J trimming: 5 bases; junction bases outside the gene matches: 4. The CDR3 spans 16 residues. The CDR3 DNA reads TGCGCCAGCAGCTTACTAGCGGGAGGGCGGAACAATGAGCAGTTCTTC. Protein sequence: CASSLLAGGRNNEQFF.

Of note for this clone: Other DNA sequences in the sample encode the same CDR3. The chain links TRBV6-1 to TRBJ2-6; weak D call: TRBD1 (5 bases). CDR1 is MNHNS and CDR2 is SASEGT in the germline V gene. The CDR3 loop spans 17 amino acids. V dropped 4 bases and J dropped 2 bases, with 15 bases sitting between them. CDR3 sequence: CASSGPDSSTGANVLTF. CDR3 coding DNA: TGTGCCAGCAGTGGCCCCGACAGCTCGACTGGGGCCAACGTCCTGACTTTC.

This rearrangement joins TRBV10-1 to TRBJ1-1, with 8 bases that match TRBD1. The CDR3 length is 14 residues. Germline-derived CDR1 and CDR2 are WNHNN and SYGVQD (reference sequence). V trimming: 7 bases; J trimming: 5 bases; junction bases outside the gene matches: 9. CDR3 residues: CASKETGAGTEAFF. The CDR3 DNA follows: TGCGCCAGCAAGGAGACAGGGGCAGGGACTGAAGCTTTCTTT.

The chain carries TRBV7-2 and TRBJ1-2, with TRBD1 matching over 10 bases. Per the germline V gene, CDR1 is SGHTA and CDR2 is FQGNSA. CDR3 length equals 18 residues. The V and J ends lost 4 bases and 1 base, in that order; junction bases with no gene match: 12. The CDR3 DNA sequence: TGTGCCAGCAGCTCTCCCACCAAGGGACAGGGGCTTAACTATGGCTACACCTTC. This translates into CASSSPTKGQGLNYGYTF.

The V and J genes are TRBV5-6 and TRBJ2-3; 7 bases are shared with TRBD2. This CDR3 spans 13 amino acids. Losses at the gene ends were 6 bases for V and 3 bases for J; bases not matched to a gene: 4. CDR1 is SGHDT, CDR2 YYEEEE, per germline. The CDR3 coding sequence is TGTGCCAGCACCTGGGGAGGGACAGATACGCAGTATTTT. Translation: CASTWGGTDTQYF.

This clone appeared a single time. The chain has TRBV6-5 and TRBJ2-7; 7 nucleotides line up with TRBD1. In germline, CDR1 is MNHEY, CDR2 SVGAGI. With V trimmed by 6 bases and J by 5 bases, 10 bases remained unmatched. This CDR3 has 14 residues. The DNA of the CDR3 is TGTGCCAGCAGCCGTAGACAGGGCAGAGACGAGCAGTACTTC. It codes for CASSRRQGRDEQYF.